The clone carrying this TCR beta chain was seen a handful of times. Its antigen is not identified. The sample originates from a study of beta chain features in type 1 diabetes. Expressed TCRB transcripts got sequenced, as all isolated RNA was reverse transcribed. Naive, central memory and regulatory T cell samples came to a mean of around 3.5 million reads. Data came from immunoSEQ multiplex PCR; TCRdb stores just in-frame clones and leaves some out. This sample has some 660,000 clones, with more than 13% found just once. Broader study findings: Patients' naive, central memory and regulatory TCRB repertoires appeared more alike than those of healthy donors. Patients with Type 1 diabetes showed moderately but significantly shorter TCRB CDR3s in all four CD4+ subsets. The study found fewer insertions and more deletions at VDJ junctions in type 1 diabetes patients.

Trimming at V came to 7 bases and at J to 4 bases, leaving 2 bases not matched to a gene. CDR3 length: 14 residues. Per germline, CDR1 MDHEN and CDR2 SYDVKM. This TCR was sampled from a man younger than 30 with type 1 diabetes. Sequencing was done on a sample of naive CD4+ T cells from blood. The J gene is TRBJ2-1, the V gene TRBV28, with 12 bases aligning to TRBD2. The CDR3 DNA follows: TGTGCCAGCACACTAGCGGGGGGATACAATGAGCAGTTCTTC. Translating it yields CASTLAGGYNEQFF.